The 19 T cell receptor beta chains below were found in one sample sequenced in a study of vaccination and CD4 T cells after COVID-19. Noted treatment: roughly 10-day PBMC culture with coronavirus spike peptide pools or control peptides (ViraFEST assay). The unexposed donor's CD4+ T cells were collected before the COVID-19 pandemic (2011-2018). The Oncomine TCR Beta short-read assay was applied to DNA of cultured CD4+ T cells. TCRdb called the PCR reads again in MiXCR, with one record for every CDR3 protein. The sample carries some 10,000 distinct CDR3 sequences, roughly 60% recorded once. These receptors have no identified antigens. The specimen was CD4+ T cells from blood, cultured in vitro. These receptors came from a human donor in good health.

The chain combines TRBV6-5 with TRBJ1-2, with TRBD1 as a possible D gene (5 bases). The germline V and J ends were trimmed by 2 bases and 6 bases, with 19 bases remaining between them. CDR3 length equals 16 residues. Germline CDR1 reads MNHEY; CDR2 reads SVGAGI. The CDR3 nucleotides are TGTGCCAGCAGTTACCCCGGCCTTAGGGGCGCCCATGGCTACACCTTC. Protein sequence: CASSYPGLRGAHGYTF.

Details on this clonotype: The junction shows a germline mismatch at one end, possibly a read error. The chain employs TRBV6-1 and TRBJ1-1, with D perhaps matching TRBD1 (5 bases). Germline assignment: CDR1 MNHNS and CDR2 SASEGT. There are 13 residues in the CDR3. The CDR3 region is CASSEGVNTEAFF. The DNA of the CDR3 is TGTGCCAGCAGCGAAGGGGTGAACACTGAAGCTTTCTTT.

The chain joins TRBV12-3 or TRBV12-4 to TRBJ2-5; D assignment may be TRBD1 or TRBD2 (5 bases each). V lost 3 bases, J lost 7 bases, and 18 bases lay in between. CDR3 size: 15 residues. CDR3 DNA: TGTGCCAGCAGTTTGACTACAGGAACAAGGGGGACCCAGTACTTC. This sequence encodes CASSLTTGTRGTQYF.

This chain connects TRBV7-9 to TRBJ2-7, with D tentatively TRBD2 (6 bases). Germline values: CDR1 SEHNR, CDR2 FQNEAQ (reference sequence). This CDR3 is built from 17 residues. Trimming took off 5 bases at V and 2 bases at J, with 22 bases between the two ends. CDR3 protein: CASSLGALGTGPYEQYF. The CDR3 DNA is TGTGCCAGCAGCCTAGGGGCCTTGGGGACTGGGCCCTACGAGCAGTACTTC.

The chain recombines TRBV19 with TRBJ2-2; TRBD2 aligns across 8 bases. Germline V gives CDR1 LNHDA, CDR2 SQIVND (reference sequence). CDR3 length: 18 residues. Unmatched junction bases numbered 10, after V lost 3 bases and J lost 1 base. CDR3 in amino acids: CASSMEGLAGLNTGELFF. CDR3 in DNA: TGTGCCAGTAGTATGGAGGGGCTAGCGGGCTTGAACACCGGGGAGCTGTTTTTT.

The gene calls are TRBV30 and TRBJ2-2, with D perhaps being TRBD1 or TRBD2 (7 bases each). There are 15 residues in the CDR3. V was cut by 3 bases and J by 6 bases, with 17 bases left in between. Germline values: CDR1 GTSNPN, CDR2 SVGIG (reference sequence). The CDR3 is CAWRSGGGPAGELFF. The CDR3 DNA is TGTGCCTGGAGGTCAGGGGGAGGGCCGGCCGGGGAGCTGTTTTTT.

The chain links TRBV2 to TRBJ1-4, with D unclear. The germline CDR1 and CDR2 sequences are SNHLY and FYNNEI. The V and J ends lost 6 bases and 0 bases respectively, with 14 bases between them. This CDR3 spans 16 amino acids. The CDR3 DNA reads as TGTGCCAGCAGGCCTATAGAGCGTACAACTAATGAAAAACTGTTTTTT. This sequence encodes CASRPIERTTNEKLFF.

A few counts support this clonotype. The V and J genes are TRBV19 and TRBJ1-6, with 9 bases lining up with TRBD1. The V and J ends lost 11 bases and 6 bases, in that order; junction bases with no gene match: 11. From germline, CDR1 is LNHDA and CDR2 SQIVND (reference sequence). The CDR3 length is 15 residues. CDR3 sequence (DNA): TGTGCCTCTAGTACCCAGACAGGGGGTAATTCACCCCTCCACTTT. This codes for CASSTQTGGNSPLHF.

This rearrangement joins TRBV18 to TRBJ1-2; 10 nucleotides agree with TRBD1. From germline, CDR1 is KGHSH and CDR2 LQKENI. This CDR3 region has 16 residues. With 8 bases clipped from V and 2 bases from J, the junction kept 11 bases outside the gene matches. CDR3 DNA: TGTGCCAGCACCCCGGGACAGGGGTGGGGAAACTATGGCTACACCTTC. The encoded protein is CASTPGQGWGNYGYTF.

The chain links TRBV7-6 to TRBJ2-7; 9 nucleotides match TRBD2. The CDR3 is made up of 12 amino acids. The J segment lost 5 bases and the V segment lost 5 bases, leaving 1 base of the junction unmatched. CDR1 and CDR2 (germline): SGHVS, FNYEAQ. The DNA of the CDR3 is TGTGCCAGCAGCGGCGGGGGGGACGAGCAGTACTTC. Amino acids: CASSGGGDEQYF.

There are a few counts of this clonotype. The chain joins TRBV27 to TRBJ1-2; D perhaps matches TRBD1 (5 bases). The CDR3 has 16 amino acids. Germline V gene lookup returns CDR1 MNHEY and CDR2 SMNVEV (reference sequence). V was trimmed by 2 bases and J by 2 bases, leaving 15 bases between them. CDR3 coding DNA: TGTGCCAGCAGTTTACAGCGGCAGGGTGGGAACTATGGCTACACCTTC. Amino acids: CASSLQRQGGNYGYTF.

The chain has TRBV19 and TRBJ1-2, with unresolved D. This CDR3 is 18 amino acids long. The germline V gene encodes CDR1 LNHDA and CDR2 SQIVND (reference sequence). V was clipped by 2 bases and J by 3 bases, with 22 bases between them. The CDR3 region is CASSIKADAASSHYGYTF. The CDR3 DNA is TGTGCCAGTAGTATAAAGGCCGACGCAGCGAGCAGTCACTATGGCTACACCTTC.

The chain employs TRBV6-1 and TRBJ1-2; 7 bases map to TRBD1. CDR1 MNHNS and CDR2 SASEGT come from the germline V gene. Losses at the gene ends were 7 bases for V and 5 bases for J; bases not matched to a gene: 10. This CDR3 spans 14 amino acids. The CDR3 bases are TGTGCCAGCAAACAGACAGGGTATCGGTATGGCTACACCTTC. Translating it yields CASKQTGYRYGYTF.

The genes are TRBV19 and TRBJ1-1; the D is unclear. Trimming cost V 4 bases and J 7 bases, with 10 bases left between them. Germline V gene lookup returns CDR1 LNHDA and CDR2 SQIVND (reference sequence). The CDR3 has 12 amino acids. CDR3 sequence (DNA): TGTGCCAGTAGTACCCGGAATCATGAAGCTTTCTTT. It encodes CASSTRNHEAFF.

The chain couples TRBV11-1 to TRBJ1-5; no clear D. There are 13 residues in the CDR3. Trimming cost V 3 bases and J 7 bases, with 10 bases left between them. Germline CDR1 SGHAT, CDR2 FQDESV (reference sequence). As DNA, the CDR3 is TGTGCCAGCAGCTTGGGAGTTGACCAGCCCCAGCATTTT. Encoded protein: CASSLGVDQPQHF.

The V call is TRBV6-2 or TRBV6-3, the J call TRBJ2-7, with TRBD1 matching over 7 bases. The V segment lost 6 bases and the J segment 3 bases; nucleotides outside the gene matches: 11. CDR1 is MNHEY, CDR2 SVGEGT, per germline. This CDR3 contains 15 residues. Written as DNA, the CDR3 is TGTGCCAGCAGCATTGTCCAGGGGGTAGGCTACGAGCAGTACTTC. Its protein product is CASSIVQGVGYEQYF.

This clonotype appeared a single time. The chain recombines TRBV11-2 with TRBJ2-7; D unclear. This CDR3 region has 13 residues. Germline V gene data show CDR1 as SGHAT and CDR2 as FQNNGV. V was pared by 0 bases and J by 6 bases, with 9 bases between. Here the CDR3 DNA reads TGTGCCAGCAGCTTAGATCTAGTGACCGAGCAGTACTTC. Translating it yields CASSLDLVTEQYF.

The chain recombines TRBV20-1 with TRBJ2-5; D is perhaps TRBD2 (5 bases). CDR3 length equals 15 residues. Trimming stripped 1 base from V and 2 bases from J, with 14 bases between. The germline V gene encodes CDR1 DFQATT and CDR2 SNEGSKA (reference sequence). For the CDR3, the DNA is TGCAGTGCTAGAGCCCTACTAGTCCCACAAGAGACCCAGTACTTC. It yields the protein CSARALLVPQETQYF.

The chain is built from TRBV19 and TRBJ1-2; D is uncertain. V lost 3 bases, J lost 4 bases, and 12 bases lay in between. The CDR3 runs to 14 residues. CDR1 is LNHDA, CDR2 SQIVND, per germline (reference sequence). CDR3 sequence: CASSILTPAYGYTF. CDR3 nucleotide sequence: TGTGCCAGTAGTATTCTGACCCCTGCCTATGGCTACACCTTC.